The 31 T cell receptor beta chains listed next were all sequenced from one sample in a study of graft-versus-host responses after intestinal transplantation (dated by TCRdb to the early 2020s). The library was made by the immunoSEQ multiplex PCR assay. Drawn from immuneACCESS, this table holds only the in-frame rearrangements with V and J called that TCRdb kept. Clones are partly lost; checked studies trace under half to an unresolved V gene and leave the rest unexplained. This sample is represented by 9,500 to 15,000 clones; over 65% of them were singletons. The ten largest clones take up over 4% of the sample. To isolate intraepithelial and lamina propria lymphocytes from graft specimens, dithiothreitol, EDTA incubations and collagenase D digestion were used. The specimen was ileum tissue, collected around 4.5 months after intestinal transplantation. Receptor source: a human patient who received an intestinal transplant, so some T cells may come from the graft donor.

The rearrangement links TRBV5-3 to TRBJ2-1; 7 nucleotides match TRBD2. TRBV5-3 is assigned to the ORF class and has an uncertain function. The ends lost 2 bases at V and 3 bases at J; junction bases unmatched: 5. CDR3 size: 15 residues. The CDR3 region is CARSFRLAFYNEQFF. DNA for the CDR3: TGTGCCAGAAGCTTTAGACTAGCCTTCTACAATGAGCAGTTCTTC.

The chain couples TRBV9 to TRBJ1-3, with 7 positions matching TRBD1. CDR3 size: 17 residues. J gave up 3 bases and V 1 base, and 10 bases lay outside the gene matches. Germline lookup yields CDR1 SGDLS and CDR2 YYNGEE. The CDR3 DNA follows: TGTGCCAGCAGCGTATCAGGGGGGCGAGAGTATGGAAACACCATATATTTT. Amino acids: CASSVSGGREYGNTIYF.

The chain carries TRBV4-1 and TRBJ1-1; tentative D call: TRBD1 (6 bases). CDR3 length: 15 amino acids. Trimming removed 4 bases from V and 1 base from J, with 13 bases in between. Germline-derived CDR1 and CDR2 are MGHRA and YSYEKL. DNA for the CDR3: TGCGCCAGCAGCCGCCAGGACAGCCAGAACACTGAAGCTTTCTTT. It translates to CASSRQDSQNTEAFF.

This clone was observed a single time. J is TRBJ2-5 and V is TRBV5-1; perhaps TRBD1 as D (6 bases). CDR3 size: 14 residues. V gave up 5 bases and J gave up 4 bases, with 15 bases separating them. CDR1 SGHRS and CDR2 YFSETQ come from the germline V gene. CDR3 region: CASRRGGGAETQYF. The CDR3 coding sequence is TGCGCCAGCAGGAGGGGTGGGGGCGCAGAGACCCAGTACTTC.

CDR3 residues: CASRTGQGIQYF. For the CDR3, the DNA is TGTGCCAGCCGGACGGGCCAGGGCATTCAGTACTTC. This rearrangement joins TRBV27 to TRBJ2-4, with D tentatively TRBD1 (5 bases). V lost 8 bases and J lost 9, with 14 bases in between. The CDR3 has 12 amino acids. The germline gives CDR1 MNHEY, CDR2 SMNVEV (reference sequence).

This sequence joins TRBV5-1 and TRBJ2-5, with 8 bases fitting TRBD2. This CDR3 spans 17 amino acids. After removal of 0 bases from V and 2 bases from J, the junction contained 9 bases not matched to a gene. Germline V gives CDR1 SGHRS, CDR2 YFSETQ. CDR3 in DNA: TGCGCCAGCAGCTTGGGGGGATTAGCGGGGAAACAAGAGACCCAGTACTTC. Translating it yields CASSLGGLAGKQETQYF.

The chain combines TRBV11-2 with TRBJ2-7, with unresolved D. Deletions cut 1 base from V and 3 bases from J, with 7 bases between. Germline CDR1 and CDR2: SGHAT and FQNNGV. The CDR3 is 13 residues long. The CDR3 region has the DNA TGTGCCAGCAGCTTAGGCGCGGACTACGAGCAGTACTTC. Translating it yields CASSLGADYEQYF.

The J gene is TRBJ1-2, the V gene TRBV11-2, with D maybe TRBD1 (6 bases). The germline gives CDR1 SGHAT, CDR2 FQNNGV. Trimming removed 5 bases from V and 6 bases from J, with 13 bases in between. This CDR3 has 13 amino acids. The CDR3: CASSQTGWDGYTF. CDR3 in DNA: TGTGCCAGCAGCCAGACAGGCTGGGATGGCTACACCTTC.

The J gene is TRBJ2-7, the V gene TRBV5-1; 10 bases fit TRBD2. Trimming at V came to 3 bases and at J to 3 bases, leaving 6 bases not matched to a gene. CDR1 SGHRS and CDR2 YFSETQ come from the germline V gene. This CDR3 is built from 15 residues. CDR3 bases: TGCGCCAGCAGCTGGTCCGTAGCGGGAGGCTACGAGCAGTACTTC. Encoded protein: CASSWSVAGGYEQYF.

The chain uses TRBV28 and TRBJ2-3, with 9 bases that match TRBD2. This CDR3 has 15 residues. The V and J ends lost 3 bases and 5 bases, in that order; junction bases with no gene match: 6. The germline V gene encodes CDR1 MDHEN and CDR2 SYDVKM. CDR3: CASSFLTSGLDTQYF. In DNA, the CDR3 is TGTGCCAGCAGTTTCTTGACTAGCGGCCTAGATACGCAGTATTTT.

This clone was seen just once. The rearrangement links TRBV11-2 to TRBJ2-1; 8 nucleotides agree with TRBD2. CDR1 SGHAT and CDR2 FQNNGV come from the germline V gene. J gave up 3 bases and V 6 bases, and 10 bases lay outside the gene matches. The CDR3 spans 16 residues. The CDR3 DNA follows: TGTGCCAGCAGAGACTCTAGCGGGTTGGGCTACAATGAGCAGTTCTTC. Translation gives CASRDSSGLGYNEQFF. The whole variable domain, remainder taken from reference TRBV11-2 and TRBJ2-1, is EAGVAQSPRYKIIEKRQSVAFWCNPISGHATLYWYQQILGQGPKLLIQFQNNGVVDDSQLPKDRFSAERLKGVDSTLKIQPAKLEDSAVYLCASRDSSGLGYNEQFFGPGTRLTVL.

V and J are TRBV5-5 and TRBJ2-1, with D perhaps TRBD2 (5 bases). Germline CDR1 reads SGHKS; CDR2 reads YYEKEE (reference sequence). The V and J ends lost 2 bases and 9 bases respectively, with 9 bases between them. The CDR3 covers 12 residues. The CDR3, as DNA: TGTGCCAGCAGCTTCTCACTAGTTGAGCAGTTCTTC. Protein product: CASSFSLVEQFF.

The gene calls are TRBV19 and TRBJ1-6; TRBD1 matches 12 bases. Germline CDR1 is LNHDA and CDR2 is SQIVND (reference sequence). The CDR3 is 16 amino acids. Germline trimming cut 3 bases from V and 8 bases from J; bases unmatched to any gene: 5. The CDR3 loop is CASSMWGQGADSPLHF. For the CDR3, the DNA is TGTGCCAGTAGTATGTGGGGACAGGGGGCTGATTCACCCCTCCACTTT.

The CDR3 reads CASRGGQWNTEAFF. The CDR3 DNA follows: TGTGCCAGCAGAGGGGGACAGTGGAACACTGAAGCTTTCTTT. V usage is TRBV7-9 and J usage is TRBJ1-1; 7 positions agree with TRBD1. The germline gives CDR1 SEHNR, CDR2 FQNEAQ (reference sequence). Losses at the gene ends were 6 bases for V and 1 base for J; bases not matched to a gene: 5. The CDR3 totals 14 residues.

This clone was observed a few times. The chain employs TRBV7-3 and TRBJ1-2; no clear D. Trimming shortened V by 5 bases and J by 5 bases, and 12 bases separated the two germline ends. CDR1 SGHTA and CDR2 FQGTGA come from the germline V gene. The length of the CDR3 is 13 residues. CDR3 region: CASSPSRGYGYTF. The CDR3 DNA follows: TGTGCCAGCAGCCCATCGCGGGGATATGGCTACACCTTC.

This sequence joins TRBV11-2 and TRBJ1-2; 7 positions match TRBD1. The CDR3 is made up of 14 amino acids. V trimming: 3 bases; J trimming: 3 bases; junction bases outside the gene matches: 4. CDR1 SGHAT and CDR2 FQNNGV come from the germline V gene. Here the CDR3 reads CASSFDRAYYGYTF. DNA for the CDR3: TGTGCCAGCAGCTTCGACAGGGCCTACTATGGCTACACCTTC.

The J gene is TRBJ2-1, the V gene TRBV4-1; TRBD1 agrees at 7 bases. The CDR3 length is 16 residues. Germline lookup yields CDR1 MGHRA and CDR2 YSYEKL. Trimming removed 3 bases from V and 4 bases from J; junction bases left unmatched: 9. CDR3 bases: TGCGCCAGCAGCCAGGCGGAGGACAGGTTATACAATGAGCAGTTCTTC. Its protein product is CASSQAEDRLYNEQFF.

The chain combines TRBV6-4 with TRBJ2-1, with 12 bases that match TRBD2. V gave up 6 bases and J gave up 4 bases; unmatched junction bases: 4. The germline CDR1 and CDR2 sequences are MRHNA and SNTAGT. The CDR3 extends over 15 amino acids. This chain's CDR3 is CASSPTSGGYNEQFF. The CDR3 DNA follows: TGTGCCAGCAGCCCTACTAGCGGGGGGTACAATGAGCAGTTCTTC.

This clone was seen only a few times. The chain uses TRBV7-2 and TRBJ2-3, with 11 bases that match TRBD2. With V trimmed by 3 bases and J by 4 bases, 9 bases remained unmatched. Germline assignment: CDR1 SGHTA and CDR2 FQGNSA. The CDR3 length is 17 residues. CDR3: CASSLDRLAGFSDTQYF. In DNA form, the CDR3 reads TGTGCCAGCAGCTTGGACCGACTAGCGGGATTCTCAGATACGCAGTATTTT.

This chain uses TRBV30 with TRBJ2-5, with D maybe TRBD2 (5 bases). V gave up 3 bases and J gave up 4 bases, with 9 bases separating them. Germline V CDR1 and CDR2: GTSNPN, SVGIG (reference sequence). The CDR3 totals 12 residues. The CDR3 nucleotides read TGTGCCTGGAGCTATGGGAGAGAGACCCAGTACTTC. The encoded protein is CAWSYGRETQYF.

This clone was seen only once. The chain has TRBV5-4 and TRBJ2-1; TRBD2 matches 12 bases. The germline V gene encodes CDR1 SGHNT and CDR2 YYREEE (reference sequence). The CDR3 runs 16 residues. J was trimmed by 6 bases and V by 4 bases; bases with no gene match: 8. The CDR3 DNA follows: TGTGCCAGCAGCATTGGACTAGCGGGAAAGGGCAATGAGCAGTTCTTC. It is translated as CASSIGLAGKGNEQFF.

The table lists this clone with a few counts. The CDR3 sequence: CASSLVGPQKLFF. The CDR3 region has the DNA TGTGCCAGCAGCTTAGTGGGCCCACAGAAACTGTTTTTT. The chain combines TRBV11-2 with TRBJ1-4, with no clear D. Trimming took 1 base from V and 11 from J, leaving 11 bases between them. The V gene's germline CDR1 is SGHAT and CDR2 FQNNGV. The CDR3 contains 13 residues. Using reference TRBV11-2 and TRBJ1-4 for the parts outside the CDR3, the full variable domain is EAGVAQSPRYKIIEKRQSVAFWCNPISGHATLYWYQQILGQGPKLLIQFQNNGVVDDSQLPKDRFSAERLKGVDSTLKIQPAKLEDSAVYLCASSLVGPQKLFFGSGTQLSVL.

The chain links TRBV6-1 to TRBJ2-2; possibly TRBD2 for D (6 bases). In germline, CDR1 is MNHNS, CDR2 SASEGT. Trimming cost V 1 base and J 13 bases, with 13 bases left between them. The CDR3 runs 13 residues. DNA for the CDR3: TGTGCCAGCAGTGAAGTGGTTAGGGGAGGGCTGTTTTTT. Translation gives CASSEVVRGGLFF.

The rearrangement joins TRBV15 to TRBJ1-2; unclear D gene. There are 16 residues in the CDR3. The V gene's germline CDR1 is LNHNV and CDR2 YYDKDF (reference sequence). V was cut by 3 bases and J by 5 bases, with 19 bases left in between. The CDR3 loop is CATSRGSTHRGYGYTF. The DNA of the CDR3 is TGTGCCACCAGCAGGGGTTCGACCCACCGAGGGTATGGCTACACCTTC.

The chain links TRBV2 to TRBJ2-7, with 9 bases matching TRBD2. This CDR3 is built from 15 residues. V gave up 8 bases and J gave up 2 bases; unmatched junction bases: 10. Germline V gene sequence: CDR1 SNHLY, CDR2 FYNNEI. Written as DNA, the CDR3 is TGTGCCAGCCGGCCAAGGGCTAGCGGGGCCTACGAGCAGTACTTC. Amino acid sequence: CASRPRASGAYEQYF.

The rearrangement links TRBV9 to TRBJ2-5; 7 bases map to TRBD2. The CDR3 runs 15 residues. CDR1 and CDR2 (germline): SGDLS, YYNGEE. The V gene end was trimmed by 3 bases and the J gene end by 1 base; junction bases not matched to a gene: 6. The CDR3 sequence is CASSDGRLAQETQYF. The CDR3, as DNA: TGTGCCAGCAGCGATGGGAGACTAGCCCAAGAGACCCAGTACTTC.

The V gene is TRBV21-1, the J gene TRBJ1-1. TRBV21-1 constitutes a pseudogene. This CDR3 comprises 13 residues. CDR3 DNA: TGTGCCAGCAGAGTTGGAGGGAACACTGAAGCTTTCTTT. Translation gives CASRVGGNTEAFF.

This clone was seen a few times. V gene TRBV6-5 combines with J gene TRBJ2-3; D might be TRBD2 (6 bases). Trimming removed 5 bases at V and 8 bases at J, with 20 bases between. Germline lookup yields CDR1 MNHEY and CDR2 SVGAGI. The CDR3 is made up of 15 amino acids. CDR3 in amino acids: CASSPSGTRHGTQYF. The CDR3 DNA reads TGTGCCAGCAGTCCCTCCGGGACTCGGCATGGTACGCAGTATTTT.

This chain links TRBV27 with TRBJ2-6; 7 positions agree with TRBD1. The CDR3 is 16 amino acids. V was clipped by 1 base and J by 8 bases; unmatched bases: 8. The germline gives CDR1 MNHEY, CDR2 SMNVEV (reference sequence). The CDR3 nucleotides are TGTGCCAGCAGTTTATTCGGGCGACAGGGTTCCAACGTCCTGACTTTC. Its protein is CASSLFGRQGSNVLTF.

The CDR3 is CASSLVWGGEGNEQFF. The CDR3, as DNA: TGTGCCAGCAGCTTAGTATGGGGGGGCGAGGGGAATGAGCAGTTCTTC. The chain joins TRBV11-2 to TRBJ2-1, with D tentatively TRBD2 (7 bases). This CDR3 contains 16 residues. V was clipped by 1 base and J by 7 bases, with 17 bases between them. Germline loops: CDR1 SGHAT, CDR2 FQNNGV.

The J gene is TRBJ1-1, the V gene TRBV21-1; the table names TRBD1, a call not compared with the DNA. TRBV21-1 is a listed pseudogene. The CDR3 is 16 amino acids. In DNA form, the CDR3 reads TGTGCCAGCAGCACTAAGATAGACACAATTCGCACTGAAGCTTTCTTT. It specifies CASSTKIDTIRTEAFF.